A selection of T cell receptor beta chains follows, all from one sample in a study of blood T cell repertoires in COVID-19. The assay was immunoSEQ multiplex PCR, and TCRdb's table has in-frame clones only and misses some. Of about 300,000 clones in the sample, about nine tenths were seen once. What was sequenced was PBMCs or T cells enriched from blood (not recorded which). Receptor source: a young man who had recovered from COVID-19. The CDR3 runs from the conserved cysteine through the conserved F or W. The D gene is left open where the match is weak. A row's size may be missing; if present it is once, few, many or a size class.

d_gene	v_gene	abundance	j_gene	CDR3aa	CDR3nt
.	TRBV12-5	.	TRBJ2-2	CASGLVARANTGELFF	TGTGCTAGTGGTTTGGTGGCCCGGGCGAACACCGGGGAGCTGTTTTTT
TRBD2	TRBV30	.	TRBJ2-7	CAWSLRTSGRAPSYEQYF	TGTGCCTGGAGCCTTAGGACTAGCGGGAGGGCCCCATCCTACGAGCAGTACTTC
.	TRBV20-1	.	TRBJ1-2	CSADRRYGYTF	TGCAGTGCCGACAGGAGGTATGGCTACACCTTC
.	TRBV24-1	.	TRBJ1-5	CATSDVTGPNQPQHF	TGTGCCACCAGTGATGTCACAGGGCCCAATCAGCCCCAGCATTTT
TRBD1	TRBV5-1	.	TRBJ2-1	CASGTDRTGGAIEQFF	TGCGCCAGCGGCACAGACCGGACAGGGGGCGCCATTGAGCAGTTCTTC
TRBD2	TRBV11-2	.	TRBJ2-7	CASSHRLAGAYEQYF	TGTGCCAGCAGCCACCGTCTAGCGGGGGCCTACGAGCAGTACTTC
TRBD1	TRBV7-6	few	TRBJ1-2	CASSSFTGGLNYGYTF	TGTGCCAGCAGCTCGTTCACAGGGGGATTAAACTATGGCTACACCTTC
.	TRBV5-1	.	TRBJ1-1	CASSLWGDSTEAFF	TGCGCCAGCAGCCTCTGGGGGGATAGCACTGAAGCTTTCTTT
.	TRBV25-1	.	TRBJ2-7	CASSWSFYEQYF	TGTGCCAGCAGCTGGAGTTTCTACGAGCAGTACTTC
.	TRBV30	.	TRBJ2-7	CAWSVADTEQYF	TGTGCCTGGAGTGTTGCGGACACCGAGCAGTACTTC
.	TRBV18	.	TRBJ1-5	CASSPLKISAGLSNQPQHF	TGTGCCAGCTCACCACTCAAAATATCGGCAGGGCTTAGCAATCAGCCCCAGCATTTT
TRBD1	TRBV11-2	.	TRBJ1-1	CASSSDTGGRGEAFF	TGTGCCAGCAGCTCTGACACAGGGGGCCGCGGTGAAGCTTTCTTT
.	TRBV11-2	few	TRBJ2-7	CASSLDGSGAGLREQYF	TGTGCCAGCAGCTTAGACGGGTCTGGGGCAGGATTACGGGAGCAGTACTTC
TRBD2	TRBV24-1	.	TRBJ2-3	CATSGRLAGSTDTQYF	TGTGCCACCAGTGGAAGGCTAGCGGGCAGCACAGATACGCAGTATTTT
TRBD1	TRBV12-5	.	TRBJ1-5	CASGYSGTAFNQPQHF	TGTGCTAGTGGTTACTCCGGGACAGCCTTCAATCAGCCCCAGCATTTT
TRBD1	TRBV5-4	.	TRBJ1-3	CASSTFGQGAGGPAGNTIYF	TGTGCCAGCAGCACCTTTGGACAGGGGGCAGGGGGGCCTGCTGGAAACACCATATATTTT
TRBD2	TRBV19	.	TRBJ2-3	CASSTGTSLSDTQYF	TGTGCCAGTAGTACCGGGACTAGTTTGTCAGATACGCAGTATTTT
TRBD1	TRBV10-1	once	TRBJ2-7	CASNPGTGKSEQYF	TGCGCCAGCAATCCCGGGACAGGGAAAAGCGAGCAGTACTTC
TRBD2	TRBV27	.	TRBJ2-5	CASRRRPGLAGQETQYF	TGTGCCAGCAGGCGCCGACCGGGACTAGCGGGGCAAGAGACCCAGTACTTC
TRBD1	TRBV19	.	TRBJ1-1	CASSMTGGFRGGTEAFF	TGTGCCAGTAGTATGACAGGGGGCTTCAGAGGGGGCACTGAAGCTTTCTTT
.	TRBV21-1	.	TRBJ1-2	CASSKAGGTSYGYTF	TGTGCCAGCAGCAAAGCAGGGGGCACGTCCTATGGCTACACCTTC
TRBD1	TRBV5-5	.	TRBJ1-1	CASSTGTVGHTEAFF	TGTGCCAGCAGCACAGGGACAGTGGGTCACACTGAAGCTTTCTTT
.	TRBV3-1/TRBV3-2	few	TRBJ2-3	CASSQAVDTQYF	TGTGCCAGCAGCCAGGCGGTAGATACGCAGTATTTT
.	TRBV3-1/TRBV3-2	few	TRBJ2-3	CASSPTWTSTDTQYF	TGTGCCAGCAGCCCAACTTGGACTAGCACAGATACGCAGTATTTT
TRBD1	TRBV5-8	.	TRBJ1-2	CASIGTGLTDYGYTF	TGTGCCAGCATCGGGACAGGCCTAACTGACTATGGCTACACCTTC
.	TRBV7-9	.	TRBJ1-4	CASSQYSGGEEKLFF	TGTGCCAGCAGCCAATATTCGGGAGGGGAGGAAAAACTGTTTTTT
TRBD1	TRBV6-4	.	TRBJ1-4	CASRSRRDRGLGKLFF	TGTGCCAGCAGGTCCCGTCGGGACAGGGGGTTGGGAAAACTGTTTTTT
.	TRBV5-4	.	TRBJ2-2	CASSLYRATGELFF	TGTGCCAGCAGCTTGTACAGGGCCACCGGGGAGCTGTTTTTT
.	TRBV19	.	TRBJ1-6	CATTDRGLYNSPLHF	TGTGCCACTACTGACCGGGGACTTTATAATTCACCCCTCCACTTT
TRBD1	TRBV7-2	.	TRBJ2-7	CASSERQGRTYEQYF	TGTGCCAGCAGCGAACGACAGGGGAGGACCTACGAGCAGTACTTC
.	TRBV6-1	.	TRBJ2-7	CASSEAGTGVLYEQYF	TGTGCCAGCAGTGAAGCGGGTACAGGAGTCCTCTACGAGCAGTACTTC
.	TRBV20-1	.	TRBJ2-7	CSGGASYEQYF	TGCAGTGGTGGGGCCTCCTACGAGCAGTACTTC
TRBD1	TRBV9	.	TRBJ1-3	CASSVLDQPAGGPASGNTIYF	TGTGCCAGCAGCGTACTAGACCAGCCAGCAGGGGGCCCTGCCTCTGGAAACACCATATATTTT
.	TRBV3-1/TRBV3-2	.	TRBJ1-1	CASSQELSTEAFF	TGTGCCAGCAGCCAAGAACTGTCTACCGAAGCTTTCTTT
.	TRBV5-1	.	TRBJ1-2	CASSPTRGYGYTF	TGCGCCAGCAGCCCAACCCGGGGCTATGGCTACACCTTC
.	TRBV3-1/TRBV3-2	.	TRBJ2-7	CASSQEQITLRRSISYEQYF	TGTGCCAGCAGCCAAGAACAAATAACCCTTCGCAGGTCTATATCCTACGAGCAGTACTTC
.	TRBV27	.	TRBJ2-7	CASSKAGAYEQYF	TGTGCCAGCAGCAAAGCCGGGGCCTACGAGCAGTACTTC
TRBD1	TRBV29-1	.	TRBJ2-7	CSVARDRVAYEQYF	TGCAGCGTGGCCCGGGACAGGGTTGCCTACGAGCAGTACTTC
.	TRBV7-9	.	TRBJ1-4	CASSLPYGQGTNEKLFF	TGTGCCAGCAGCTTACCGTACGGCCAGGGAACTAATGAAAAACTGTTTTTT
TRBD1	TRBV10-1	.	TRBJ2-7	CASSGQGALFGQSYEQYF	TGCGCCAGCAGTGGACAGGGGGCCTTATTTGGTCAGAGCTACGAGCAGTACTTC
TRBD2	TRBV20-1	.	TRBJ2-1	CSASSTSGSWGNEQFF	TGCAGTGCTAGTTCGACTAGCGGGAGTTGGGGCAATGAGCAGTTCTTC
TRBD2	TRBV10-3	few	TRBJ2-1	CAIRGTSGTTRSNEQFF	TGTGCCATCAGGGGGACTAGCGGGACAACTCGTTCCAATGAGCAGTTCTTC
TRBD1	TRBV11-2	.	TRBJ1-2	CASSYRTGGYGYTF	TGTGCCAGCAGCTACAGGACAGGGGGCTATGGCTACACCTTC
.	TRBV7-9	.	TRBJ1-2	CASSSDNRVGYTF	TGTGCCAGCAGCTCCGACAACAGGGTTGGCTACACCTTC
.	TRBV6-6	.	TRBJ2-1	CASSFLGRGSYGEQFF	TGTGCCAGCAGTTTCCTGGGGAGAGGATCATATGGTGAGCAGTTCTTC